This T cell receptor (beta chain) was identified in a study of naive CD8 T cells in extremely preterm neonates. Profiling relied on immunoSEQ multiplex PCR, and the TCRdb table lists in-frame clones only, not all of them. The table records about 6,100 clones, 98% of them present only once. Cord blood came from elective full-term cesareans at roughly 35-41 weeks without labor or membrane rupture. The CDR3 sequence is 11 residues long. Trimming left V 2 bases short and J 6 bases short, with 6 bases between. From germline, CDR1 is SGHDT and CDR2 YYEEEE. The chain employs TRBV5-6 and TRBJ2-7; D uncertain. This receptor was identified in a newborn in good health. Input material: naive CD8+ T cells from cord blood. CDR3 nucleotides: TGTGCCAGCAGCTTTTCCGGCGAGCAGTACTTC. Translating gives CASSFSGEQYF.